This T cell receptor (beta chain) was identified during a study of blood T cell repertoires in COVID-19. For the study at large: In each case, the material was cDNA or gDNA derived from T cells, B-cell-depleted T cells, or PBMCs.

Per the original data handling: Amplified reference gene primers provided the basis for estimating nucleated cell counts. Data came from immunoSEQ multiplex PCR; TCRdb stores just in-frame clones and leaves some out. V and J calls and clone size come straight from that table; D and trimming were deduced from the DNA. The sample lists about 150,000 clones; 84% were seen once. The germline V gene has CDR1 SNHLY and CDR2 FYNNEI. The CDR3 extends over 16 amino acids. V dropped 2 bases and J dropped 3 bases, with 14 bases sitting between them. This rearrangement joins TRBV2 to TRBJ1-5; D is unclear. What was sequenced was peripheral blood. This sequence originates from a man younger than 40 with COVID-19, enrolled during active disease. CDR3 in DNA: TGTGCCAGCAGTGAATATGGGAGAACACTCAATCAGCCCCAGCATTTT. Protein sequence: CASSEYGRTLNQPQHF.